These 14 T cell receptor beta chains were all obtained from the same sample, sequenced in a study of blood T cell repertoires in COVID-19. Method: immunoSEQ multiplex PCR; TCRdb's copy keeps in-frame clones and lacks some. The sample consists of about 72,000 clones, roughly 85% of them appearing once. Sequences were obtained from peripheral blood. These receptors came from an elderly woman with acute or convalescent COVID-19.

This clone was recorded once. The rearrangement links TRBV7-9 to TRBJ1-6; the D gene is possibly TRBD1 (5 bases). Trimming pared 8 bases from V and 5 bases from J, leaving 13 bases between. The CDR3 has 14 amino acids. Germline V gene data show CDR1 as SEHNR and CDR2 as FQNEAQ (reference sequence). Here the CDR3 DNA reads TGTGCCAGCGGACTAACAGGAGATAATTCACCCCTCCACTTT. Its translation: CASGLTGDNSPLHF.

The chain links TRBV5-4 to TRBJ2-5; TRBD1 agrees at 7 bases. The germline gives CDR1 SGHNT, CDR2 YYREEE (reference sequence). This CDR3 is built from 14 residues. The V gene end was trimmed by 3 bases and the J gene end by 4 bases; junction bases not matched to a gene: 6. The CDR3 is CASSSEGTVETQYF. CDR3 sequence (DNA): TGTGCCAGCAGCTCCGAGGGGACAGTAGAGACCCAGTACTTC.

The chain employs TRBV9 and TRBJ1-1, with D possibly being TRBD1 (6 bases). CDR1 is SGDLS, CDR2 YYNGEE, per germline. The V end lost 0 bases, the J end lost 1 base, and 13 bases lay between the germline ends. The CDR3 spans 16 residues. CDR3 residues: CASSVADRVPNTEAFF. The CDR3 region has the DNA TGTGCCAGCAGCGTAGCGGACAGAGTCCCGAACACTGAAGCTTTCTTT.

V gene TRBV30 combines with J gene TRBJ1-2, with a possible D match to TRBD1 (6 bases). V lost 1 base, J lost 5 bases, and 11 bases lay in between. Germline V gene data show CDR1 as GTSNPN and CDR2 as SVGIG (reference sequence). The CDR3 extends over 13 amino acids. This chain's CDR3 is CAWSGDMGYGYTF. CDR3 coding DNA: TGTGCCTGGAGTGGGGACATGGGTTATGGCTACACCTTC.

This clone was detected only a few times. This chain connects TRBV3-1 (or the pseudogene TRBV3-2) to TRBJ1-1; D perhaps matches TRBD1 (6 bases). CDR3 length: 15 residues. Germline V gene sequence: CDR1 LGHDT, CDR2 YNNKEL (reference sequence). V lost 4 bases and J lost 0, with 12 bases in between. CDR3 DNA: TGTGCCAGCAGCCGGGGGCGGACTTTGAACACTGAAGCTTTCTTT. Its translation is CASSRGRTLNTEAFF.

V gene TRBV5-4 combines with J gene TRBJ1-5; TRBD1 matches 7 bases. From germline, CDR1 is SGHNT and CDR2 YYREEE (reference sequence). This CDR3 has 15 amino acids. Germline trimming cut 8 bases from V and 1 base from J; bases unmatched to any gene: 9. Written as DNA, the CDR3 is TGTGCCAGTTCACAGGGGACCTCGAGCAATCAGCCCCAGCATTTT. Translated: CASSQGTSSNQPQHF. The full variable domain, its missing parts supplied by reference TRBV5-4 and TRBJ1-5, is ETGVTQSPTHLIKTRGQQVTLRCSSQSGHNTVSWYQQALGQGPQFIFQYYREEENGRGNFPPRFSGLQFPNYSSELNVNALELDDSALYLCASSQGTSSNQPQHFGDGTRLSIL.

The chain has TRBV7-6 and TRBJ1-1; D is unclear. Deletions cut 2 bases from V and 4 bases from J, with 8 bases between. The germline V gene has CDR1 SGHVS and CDR2 FNYEAQ. The CDR3 is 13 amino acids. CDR3 sequence reads: CASSLKEGTEAFF. In DNA, the CDR3 is TGTGCCAGCAGCTTAAAGGAGGGCACTGAAGCTTTCTTT.

The chain recombines TRBV29-1 with TRBJ2-1, with 8 bases that match TRBD1. With 1 base clipped from V and 7 bases from J, the junction kept 15 bases outside the gene matches. CDR1 and CDR2 (germline): SQVTM, ANQGSEA. The CDR3 is 17 amino acids. The CDR3 is CSVEGGQGAVPVNEQFF. The DNA of the CDR3 is TGCAGCGTTGAAGGGGGCCAGGGGGCGGTCCCAGTAAATGAGCAGTTCTTC.

This chain joins TRBV7-2 and TRBJ2-7, with 10 bases identical to TRBD2. This CDR3 spans 18 amino acids. V dropped 1 base and J dropped 1; count of bases not matched to a gene: 10. The germline CDR1 and CDR2 sequences are SGHTA and FQGNSA. The CDR3 region has the DNA TGTGCCAGCAGCTTAGGATGGGGAGGTAGCGGGAGGTCCTACGAGCAGTACTTC. Amino acid sequence: CASSLGWGGSGRSYEQYF.

V gene TRBV3-1 (or the pseudogene TRBV3-2) combines with J gene TRBJ1-6, with no clear D. Germline CDR1 reads LGHDT; CDR2 reads YNNKEL (reference sequence). CDR3 length: 13 residues. V lost 0 bases and J 7 bases, leaving 4 bases between the germline ends. CDR3 region: CASSQDSNSPLHF. The CDR3 nucleotides are TGTGCCAGCAGCCAAGATTCGAATTCACCCCTCCACTTT.

CDR3 coding DNA: TGTGCCAGCTCACCCTATTCGACAGGGGCCCGGCCTGAAGCTTTCTTT. This encodes CASSPYSTGARPEAFF. The rearrangement joins TRBV18 to TRBJ1-1; 8 bases align to TRBD1. The trim removed 3 bases at V and 6 bases at J, leaving 12 bases unmatched. The V gene's germline CDR1 is KGHSH and CDR2 LQKENI. The CDR3 covers 16 residues.

The CDR3 region is CSVESHPGETQYF. The CDR3 DNA follows: TGCAGCGTTGAAAGCCATCCCGGAGAGACCCAGTACTTC. This chain joins TRBV29-1 and TRBJ2-5; no clear D gene. The germline CDR1 and CDR2 sequences are SQVTM and ANQGSEA. Between the trimmed V and J ends, which lost 2 bases and 4 bases, there was a span of 11 bases. The CDR3 loop spans 13 amino acids.

The rearrangement uses TRBV24-1 and TRBJ2-1; 11 bases align to TRBD2. This CDR3 has 17 residues. Germline loops: CDR1 KGHDR, CDR2 SFDVKD. Unmatched junction bases numbered 9, after V lost 1 base and J lost 8 bases. DNA for the CDR3: TGTGCCACCAGTGATTTCCTCGCTAGCGGGAGGCCGGATGAGCAGTTCTTC. This encodes CATSDFLASGRPDEQFF.

The chain is built from TRBV18 and TRBJ2-3, with no clear D. V shed 2 bases and J shed 4 bases, with 4 bases lying between them. Germline CDR1 reads KGHSH; CDR2 reads LQKENI. The CDR3 is 12 amino acids. CDR3 in amino acids: CASSPSADTQYF. The DNA for the CDR3 is TGTGCCAGCTCACCATCCGCAGATACGCAGTATTTT.